Below are 14 T cell receptor beta chains sequenced from a single sample in a study of blood T cell repertoires in COVID-19. The repertoire was sequenced with immunoSEQ multiplex PCR; TCRdb's copy has only in-frame clones and lacks some. The table has over 350,000 clones, approximately 90% seen once; the top ten hold 4% to 4.5%. The sequenced material came from peripheral blood. The receptors were sampled from a woman in her thirties with acute or convalescent COVID-19.

In its sample, this clone was seen once. V gene TRBV9 combines with J gene TRBJ1-5; D might be TRBD1 (5 bases). V lost 4 bases, J lost 3 bases, and 11 bases lay in between. Germline CDR1 SGDLS, CDR2 YYNGEE. The CDR3 has 14 residues. The CDR3 spells CASSPTVYNQPQHF. CDR3 nucleotides: TGTGCCAGCAGCCCGACAGTTTACAATCAGCCCCAGCATTTT.

The chain recombines TRBV6-1 with TRBJ2-2, with D tentatively TRBD2 (6 bases). There are 15 residues in the CDR3. The germline V gene encodes CDR1 MNHNS and CDR2 SASEGT. V gave up 1 base and J gave up 4 bases, with 10 bases separating them. CDR3 nucleotides: TGTGCCAGCAGTGAAGGGGCGGGGATCACCGGGGAGCTGTTTTTT. This gives the protein CASSEGAGITGELFF.

V and J are TRBV11-2 and TRBJ1-2, with 7 positions matching TRBD1. CDR3 size: 13 residues. The trim removed 6 bases at V and 5 bases at J, leaving 6 bases unmatched. Germline V gene data show CDR1 as SGHAT and CDR2 as FQNNGV. The CDR3 nucleotides read TGTGCCAGCAGGAAGGGGGCGCGGTATGGCTACACCTTC. It is translated as CASRKGARYGYTF. The complete variable domain, with remaining parts taken from reference TRBV11-2 and TRBJ1-2, reads EAGVAQSPRYKIIEKRQSVAFWCNPISGHATLYWYQQILGQGPKLLIQFQNNGVVDDSQLPKDRFSAERLKGVDSTLKIQPAKLEDSAVYLCASRKGARYGYTFGSGTRLTVV.

The chain joins TRBV3-1 (or the pseudogene TRBV3-2) to TRBJ1-5; D is unclear. Trimming took 3 bases from V and 2 from J, leaving 8 bases between them. Germline V gives CDR1 LGHDT, CDR2 YNNKEL (reference sequence). This CDR3 comprises 14 residues. CDR3 region: CASSHGTGNQPQHF. CDR3 in DNA: TGTGCCAGCAGCCACGGTACTGGCAATCAGCCCCAGCATTTT.

The chain couples TRBV7-9 to TRBJ2-7, with TRBD1 identical over 10 bases. Germline V gene sequence: CDR1 SEHNR, CDR2 FQNEAQ (reference sequence). V was pared by 6 bases and J by 2 bases, with 13 bases of the junction left unmatched. CDR3 length: 17 amino acids. The CDR3 is CASSLNYPGQGTYEQYF. The CDR3 DNA follows: TGTGCCAGCAGTTTAAATTACCCGGGACAGGGGACCTACGAGCAGTACTTC.

The V call is TRBV12-3 or TRBV12-4, the J call TRBJ1-3; a possible D gene is TRBD1 (5 bases). The CDR3 has 13 residues. V lost 9 bases, J lost 1 base, and 10 bases lay in between. The CDR3 protein is CARARTSGNTIYF. CDR3 coding DNA: TGTGCCAGGGCAAGGACATCTGGAAACACCATATATTTT.

This clone was observed a few times. The chain has TRBV12-5 and TRBJ2-7; the D gene is possibly TRBD1 (5 bases). V was pared by 2 bases and J by 2 bases, with 10 bases between. This CDR3 contains 14 residues. The germline CDR1 and CDR2 sequences are LGHNT and FRNRAP. The DNA for the CDR3 is TGTGCTAGTGGTTTGACAAGACAGACCTACGAGCAGTACTTC. Translation: CASGLTRQTYEQYF.

The gene calls are TRBV30 and TRBJ2-7; maybe TRBD2 (5 bases). This CDR3 has 16 amino acids. V was pared by 2 bases and J by 5 bases, with 22 bases between. The germline gives CDR1 GTSNPN, CDR2 SVGIG (reference sequence). For the CDR3, the DNA is TGTGCCTGGAGTCTTGGACGGAGGTTTCTAGTTCACGAGCAGTACTTC. Protein: CAWSLGRRFLVHEQYF. The full variable domain, rest sourced from reference TRBV30 and TRBJ2-7, is SQTIHQWPATLVQPVGSPLSLECTVEGTSNPNLYWYRQAAGRGLQLLFYSVGIGQISSEVPQNLSASRPQDRQFILSSKKLLLSDSGFYLCAWSLGRRFLVHEQYFGPGTRLTVT.

The rearrangement links TRBV27 to TRBJ2-5, with D maybe TRBD1 (5 bases). The V and J ends lost 6 bases and 0 bases respectively, with 8 bases between them. CDR3 size: 13 residues. Looked up from germline, CDR1 is MNHEY and CDR2 is SMNVEV (reference sequence). For the CDR3, the DNA is TGTGCCAGCAGGACAGCGAACCAAGAGACCCAGTACTTC. Translating it yields CASRTANQETQYF.

The V and J genes are TRBV6-4 and TRBJ2-3; perhaps TRBD1 as D (6 bases). V was pared by 3 bases and J by 4 bases, with 8 bases between. This CDR3 comprises 13 residues. Germline loops: CDR1 MRHNA, CDR2 SNTAGT. The CDR3 DNA is TGTGCCAGCAGTGAGGGGGCCGCAGATACGCAGTATTTT. This gives the protein CASSEGAADTQYF.

V is TRBV2 and J is TRBJ2-3; TRBD1 agrees at 12 bases. CDR3 length: 16 residues. Germline V gene sequence: CDR1 SNHLY, CDR2 FYNNEI. V trimming: 6 bases; J trimming: 5 bases; junction bases outside the gene matches: 9. CDR3 in amino acids: CASRYRDRGRVDTQYF. The CDR3 nucleotides read TGTGCCAGCAGATACCGGGACAGGGGGCGCGTAGATACGCAGTATTTT.

V usage is TRBV21-1 and J usage is TRBJ2-7; whether TRBD2, the table's D call, matches the DNA was not checked. TRBV21-1 is recorded as a pseudogene. The CDR3 has 17 residues. DNA of the CDR3: TGTGCCAGCAGCAGGTCGGACCCCGGGACTAGAACCTACGAGCAGTACTTC. Protein: CASSRSDPGTRTYEQYF.

The chain is built from TRBV5-1 and TRBJ1-2; 12 bases map to TRBD1. With 4 bases clipped from V and 7 bases from J, the junction kept 17 bases outside the gene matches. The CDR3 has 18 amino acids. The germline V gene has CDR1 SGHRS and CDR2 YFSETQ. The CDR3 DNA follows: TGCGCCAGCAGCCGAGGGGGACAGGGGGCGCAGATTATGAGTGGCTACACCTTC. Amino acid sequence: CASSRGGQGAQIMSGYTF.

The CDR3 DNA is TGCGCCAGCAGCGCCGGGACAGGAATACAAGAGACCCAGTACTTC. It yields the protein CASSAGTGIQETQYF. The rearrangement uses TRBV5-1 and TRBJ2-5; 8 positions match TRBD1. Germline-derived CDR1 and CDR2 are SGHRS and YFSETQ. The CDR3 totals 15 residues. With V trimmed by 4 bases and J by 2 bases, 7 bases remained unmatched.